This TCR beta chain was recorded in a study of OX40 agonist ivuxolimab in advanced cancers. Overall study: Participants averaged approximately 60 years of age (range 23 to 79) and were 75% to 90% male.

Sequencing was performed with immunoSEQ multiplex PCR; in TCRdb, only in-frame clones are kept and a portion is missing. Of 69,000 or so clones detected, over 75% appear once; the ten largest clones hold 0.5% to 0.6%. The V gene's germline CDR1 is MRHNA and CDR2 SNTAGT. The germline V and J ends were trimmed by 5 bases and 6 bases, with 16 bases remaining between them. The CDR3 consists of 14 residues. The chain recombines TRBV6-4 with TRBJ1-2, with D possibly TRBD1 on 5 matching bases. The input for sequencing was CD4+ or CD8+ T cells sorted from blood, taken in a trial of the OX40 agonist ivuxolimab. This TCR came from an adult with an advanced solid tumor such as melanoma, head and neck, liver or kidney cancer. CDR3 region: CASSYRAGRDGYTF. The CDR3 DNA reads TGTGCCAGCAGTTACCGGGCAGGGCGGGATGGCTACACCTTC.